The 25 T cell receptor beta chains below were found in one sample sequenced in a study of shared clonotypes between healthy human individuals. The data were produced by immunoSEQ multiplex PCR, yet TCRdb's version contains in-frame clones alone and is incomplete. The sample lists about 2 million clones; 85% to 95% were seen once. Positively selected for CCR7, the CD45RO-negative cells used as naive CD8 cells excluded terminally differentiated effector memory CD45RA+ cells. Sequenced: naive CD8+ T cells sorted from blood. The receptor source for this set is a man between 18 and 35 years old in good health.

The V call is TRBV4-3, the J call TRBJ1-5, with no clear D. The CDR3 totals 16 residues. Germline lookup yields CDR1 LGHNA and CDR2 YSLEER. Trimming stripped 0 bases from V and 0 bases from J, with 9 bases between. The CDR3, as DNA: TGCGCCAGCAGCCAAGAGGCCAGCAATAGCAATCAGCCCCAGCATTTT. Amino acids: CASSQEASNSNQPQHF.

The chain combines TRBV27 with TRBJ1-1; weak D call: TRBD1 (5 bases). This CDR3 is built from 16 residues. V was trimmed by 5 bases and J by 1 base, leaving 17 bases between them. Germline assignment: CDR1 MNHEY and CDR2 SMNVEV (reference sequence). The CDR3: CASSIYYRRPNTEAFF. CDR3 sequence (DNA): TGTGCCAGCAGTATTTACTACAGGAGACCGAACACTGAAGCTTTCTTT.

The CDR3, as DNA: TGTGCCAGCAGTTACGGGGAGGGGTACCAGCCCCAGCATTTT. Its protein is CASSYGEGYQPQHF. The chain uses TRBV6-5 and TRBJ1-5; weak D call: TRBD1 (5 bases). V was cut by 2 bases and J by 7 bases, with 12 bases left in between. In germline, CDR1 is MNHEY, CDR2 SVGAGI. The CDR3 is 14 residues long.

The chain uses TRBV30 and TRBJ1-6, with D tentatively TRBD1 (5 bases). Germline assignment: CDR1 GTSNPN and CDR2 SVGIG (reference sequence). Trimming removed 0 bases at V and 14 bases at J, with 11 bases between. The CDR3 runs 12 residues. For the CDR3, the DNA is TGTGCCTGGAGTGTAGACAGCCCGACCCTCCACTTT. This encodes CAWSVDSPTLHF.

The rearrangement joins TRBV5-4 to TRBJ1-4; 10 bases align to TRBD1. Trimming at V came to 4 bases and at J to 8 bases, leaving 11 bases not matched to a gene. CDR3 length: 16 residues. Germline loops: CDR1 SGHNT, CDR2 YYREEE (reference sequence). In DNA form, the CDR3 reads TGTGCCAGCAGCCGAGCGGGGACAGGGGCAGGAGAAAAACTGTTTTTT. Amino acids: CASSRAGTGAGEKLFF.

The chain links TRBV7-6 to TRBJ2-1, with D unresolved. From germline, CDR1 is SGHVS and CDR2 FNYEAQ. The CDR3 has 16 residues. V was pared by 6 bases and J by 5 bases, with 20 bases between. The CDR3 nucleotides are TGTGCCAGCAGTTTTTCTGAGATTAGGTTAAACAATGAGCAGTTCTTC. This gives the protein CASSFSEIRLNNEQFF.

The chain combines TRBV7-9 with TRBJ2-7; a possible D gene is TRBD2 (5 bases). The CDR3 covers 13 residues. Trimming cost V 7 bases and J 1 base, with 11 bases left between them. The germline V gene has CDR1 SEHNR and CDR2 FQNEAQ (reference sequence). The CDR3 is CASNSPGSYEQYF. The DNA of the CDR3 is TGTGCCAGCAATAGCCCGGGGTCCTACGAGCAGTACTTC.

The CDR3 loop reads CASSSLGAANEKLFF. The CDR3 nucleotides are TGTGCCAGCAGCAGCCTGGGGGCAGCTAATGAAAAACTGTTTTTT. The chain employs TRBV21-1 and TRBJ1-4; TRBD1, the table's D call, was not compared with the DNA. TRBV21-1 is annotated as a pseudogene. The CDR3 contains 15 residues.

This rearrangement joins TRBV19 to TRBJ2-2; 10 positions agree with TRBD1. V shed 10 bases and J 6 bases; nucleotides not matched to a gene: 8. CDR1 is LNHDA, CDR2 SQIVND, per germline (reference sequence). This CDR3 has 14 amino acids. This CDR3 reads CAIGTGVGAGELFF. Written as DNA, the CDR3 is TGTGCCATTGGGACAGGGGTTGGCGCCGGGGAGCTGTTTTTT. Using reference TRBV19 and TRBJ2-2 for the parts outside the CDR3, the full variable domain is DGGITQSPKYLFRKEGQNVTLSCEQNLNHDAMYWYRQDPGQGLRLIYYSQIVNDFQKGDIAEGYSVSREKKESFPLTVTSAQKNPTAFYLCAIGTGVGAGELFFGEGSRLTVL.

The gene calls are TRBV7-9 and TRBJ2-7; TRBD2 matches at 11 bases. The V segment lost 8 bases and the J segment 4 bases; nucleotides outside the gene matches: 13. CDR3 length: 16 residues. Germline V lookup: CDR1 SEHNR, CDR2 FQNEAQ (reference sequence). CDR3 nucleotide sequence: TGTGCCAGCCAGTTAGTAGCGGGAGGGCCCTCGTACGAGCAGTACTTC. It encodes CASQLVAGGPSYEQYF.

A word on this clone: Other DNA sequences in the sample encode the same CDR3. As DNA, the CDR3 is TGTGCCAGCAGGGGGGGGAACTATGGCTACACCTTC. Translating gives CASRGGNYGYTF. The chain has TRBV5-4 and TRBJ1-2, with D tentatively TRBD1 (5 bases). The CDR3 has 12 amino acids. Germline lookup yields CDR1 SGHNT and CDR2 YYREEE (reference sequence). The V end lost 5 bases, the J end lost 2 bases, and 7 bases lay between the germline ends.

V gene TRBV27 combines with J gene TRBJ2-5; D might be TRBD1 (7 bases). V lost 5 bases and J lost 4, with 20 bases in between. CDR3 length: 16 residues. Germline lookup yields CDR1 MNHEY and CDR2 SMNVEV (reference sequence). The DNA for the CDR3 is TGTGCCAGCAGTGCCTGGGACAGCCGACTAGGAGAGACCCAGTACTTC. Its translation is CASSAWDSRLGETQYF.

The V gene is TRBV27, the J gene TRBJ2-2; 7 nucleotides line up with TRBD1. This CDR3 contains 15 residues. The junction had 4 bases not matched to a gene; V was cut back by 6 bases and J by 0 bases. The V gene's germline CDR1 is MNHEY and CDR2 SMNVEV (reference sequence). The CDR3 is CASRWTGTNTGELFF. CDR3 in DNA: TGTGCCAGCAGATGGACAGGCACGAACACCGGGGAGCTGTTTTTT.

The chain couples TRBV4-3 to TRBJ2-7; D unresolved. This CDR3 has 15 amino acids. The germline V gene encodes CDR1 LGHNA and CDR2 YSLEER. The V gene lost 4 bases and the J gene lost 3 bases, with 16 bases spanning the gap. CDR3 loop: CASSPRHPASYEQYF. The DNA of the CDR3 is TGCGCCAGCAGCCCACGGCATCCAGCTAGCTACGAGCAGTACTTC.

CDR3 region: CASSSHPGQGPSFLYGYTF. CDR3 in DNA: TGTGCCAGCAGTTCACATCCGGGACAGGGACCAAGTTTTCTCTATGGCTACACCTTC. This rearrangement joins TRBV27 to TRBJ1-2, with TRBD1 matching 9 bases. CDR1 MNHEY and CDR2 SMNVEV come from the germline V gene (reference sequence). The trim removed 4 bases at V and 4 bases at J, leaving 19 bases unmatched. The CDR3 totals 19 residues.

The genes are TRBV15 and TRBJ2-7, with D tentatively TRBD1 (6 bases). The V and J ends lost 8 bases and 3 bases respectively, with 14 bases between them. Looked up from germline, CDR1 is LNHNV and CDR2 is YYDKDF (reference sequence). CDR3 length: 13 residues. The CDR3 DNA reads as TGTGCCACCGAGAGCCTGGACAGCTACGAGCAGTACTTC. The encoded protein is CATESLDSYEQYF. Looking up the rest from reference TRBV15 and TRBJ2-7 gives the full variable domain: DAMVIQNPRYQVTQFGKPVTLSCSQTLNHNVMYWYQQKSSQAPKLLFHYYDKDFNNEADTPDNFQSRRPNTSFCFLDIRSPGLGDTAMYLCATESLDSYEQYFGPGTRLTVT.

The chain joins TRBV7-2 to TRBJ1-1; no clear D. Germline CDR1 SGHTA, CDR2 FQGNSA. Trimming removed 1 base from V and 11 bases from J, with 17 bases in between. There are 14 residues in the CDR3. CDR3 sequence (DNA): TGTGCCAGCAGCTTAGACCTAACCGGTTTCCTGGCTTTCTTT. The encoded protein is CASSLDLTGFLAFF.

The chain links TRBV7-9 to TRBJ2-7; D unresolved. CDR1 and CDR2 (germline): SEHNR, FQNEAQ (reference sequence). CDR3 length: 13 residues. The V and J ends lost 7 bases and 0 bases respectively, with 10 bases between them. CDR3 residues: CASTFAGSYEQYF. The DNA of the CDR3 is TGTGCCAGCACCTTCGCAGGCTCCTACGAGCAGTACTTC.

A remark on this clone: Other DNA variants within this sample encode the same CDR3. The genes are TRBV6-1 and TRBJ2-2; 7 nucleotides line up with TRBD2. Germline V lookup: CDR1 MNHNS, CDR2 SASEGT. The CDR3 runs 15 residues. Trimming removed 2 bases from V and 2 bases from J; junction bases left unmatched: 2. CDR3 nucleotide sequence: TGTGCCAGCAGTGAACTAGCGGCAAACACCGGGGAGCTGTTTTTT. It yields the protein CASSELAANTGELFF.

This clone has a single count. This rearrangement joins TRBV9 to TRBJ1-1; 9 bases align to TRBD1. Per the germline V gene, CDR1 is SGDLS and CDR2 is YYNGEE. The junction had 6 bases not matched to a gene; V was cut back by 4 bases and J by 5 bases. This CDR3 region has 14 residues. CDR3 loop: CASSNRDRETEAFF. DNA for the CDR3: TGTGCCAGCAGCAACCGGGACAGGGAAACTGAAGCTTTCTTT.

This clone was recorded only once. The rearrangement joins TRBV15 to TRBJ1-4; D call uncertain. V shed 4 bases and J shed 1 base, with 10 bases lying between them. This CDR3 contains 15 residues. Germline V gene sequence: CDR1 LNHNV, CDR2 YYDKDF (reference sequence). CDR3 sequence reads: CATSTPGLTNEKLFF. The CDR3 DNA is TGTGCCACCAGCACCCCAGGACTAACTAATGAAAAACTGTTTTTT.

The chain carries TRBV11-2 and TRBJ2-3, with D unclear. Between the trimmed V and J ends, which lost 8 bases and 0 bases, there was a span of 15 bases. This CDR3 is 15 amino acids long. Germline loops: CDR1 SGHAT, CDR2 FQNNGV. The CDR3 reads CASGLGSASTDTQYF. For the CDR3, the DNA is TGTGCCAGCGGGCTCGGCTCAGCTAGCACAGATACGCAGTATTTT.

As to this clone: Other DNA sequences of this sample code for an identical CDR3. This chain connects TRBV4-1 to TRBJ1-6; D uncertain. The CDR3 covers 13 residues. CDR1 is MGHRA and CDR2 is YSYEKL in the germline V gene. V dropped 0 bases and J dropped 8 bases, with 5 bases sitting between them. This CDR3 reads CASSQDVYSPLHF. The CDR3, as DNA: TGCGCCAGCAGCCAAGATGTTTATTCACCCCTCCACTTT.

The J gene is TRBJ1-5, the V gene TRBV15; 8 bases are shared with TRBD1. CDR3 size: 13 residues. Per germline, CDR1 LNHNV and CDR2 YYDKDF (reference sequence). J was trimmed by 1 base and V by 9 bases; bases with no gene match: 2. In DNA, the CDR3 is TGTGCCACGAGACAGGGGAGCAATCAGCCCCAGCATTTT. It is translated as CATRQGSNQPQHF. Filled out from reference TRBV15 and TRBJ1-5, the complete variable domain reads DAMVIQNPRYQVTQFGKPVTLSCSQTLNHNVMYWYQQKSSQAPKLLFHYYDKDFNNEADTPDNFQSRRPNTSFCFLDIRSPGLGDTAMYLCATRQGSNQPQHFGDGTRLSIL.

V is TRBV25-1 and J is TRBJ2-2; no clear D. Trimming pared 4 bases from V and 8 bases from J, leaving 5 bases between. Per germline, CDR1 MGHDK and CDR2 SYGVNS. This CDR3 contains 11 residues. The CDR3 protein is CASSVSGELFF. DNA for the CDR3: TGTGCCAGCAGTGTCTCAGGGGAGCTGTTTTTT. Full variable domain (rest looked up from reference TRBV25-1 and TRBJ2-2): EADIYQTPRYLVIGTGKKITLECSQTMGHDKMYWYQQDPGMELHLIHYSYGVNSTEKGDLSSESTVSRIRTEHFPLTLESARPSHTSQYLCASSVSGELFFGEGSRLTVL.